The 25 T cell receptor beta chains in this list originate from one sample, sequenced in a study of shared clonotypes between healthy human individuals. Using immunoSEQ multiplex PCR, the repertoire was profiled, and TCRdb retains in-frame clones only, with some absent. The repertoire holds around 940,000 clones, with about 80% as singletons. Sequencing was performed on memory CD4+ T cells sorted from blood. Documented subset: CD45RA-negative fraction. Receptors were obtained from a man younger than 30 in good health.

The V call is TRBV11-2, the J call TRBJ2-7; a weak D match, TRBD1 (6 bases). The CDR3 length is 14 residues. Germline V gene data show CDR1 as SGHAT and CDR2 as FQNNGV. V was pared by 3 bases and J by 7 bases, with 16 bases between. CDR3 in amino acids: CASSFRQGSWEQYF. Written as DNA, the CDR3 is TGTGCCAGCAGCTTTCGGCAGGGGTCTTGGGAGCAGTACTTC.

This chain connects TRBV10-3 to TRBJ1-5; no clear D. The V gene lost 8 bases and the J gene lost 6 bases, with 5 bases spanning the gap. Germline-derived CDR1 and CDR2 are ENHRY and SYGVKD. There are 10 residues in the CDR3. The DNA for the CDR3 is TGTGCCATCGGGTTTCAGCCCCAGCATTTT. Translated, it gives CAIGFQPQHF.

CDR3 residues: CASSPLSGGPTNKNTGELFF. The DNA for the CDR3 is TGTGCCAGCAGCCCTCTCAGCGGGGGGCCGACAAATAAGAACACCGGGGAGCTGTTTTTT. The chain joins TRBV7-3 to TRBJ2-2; 9 nucleotides align to TRBD2. Germline trimming cut 5 bases from V and 1 base from J; bases unmatched to any gene: 17. Germline CDR1 SGHTA, CDR2 FQGTGA. The CDR3 has 20 residues.

This clone was picked up one time. This chain connects TRBV7-2 to TRBJ1-4, with a tentative D call TRBD1 (5 bases). V gave up 5 bases and J gave up 5 bases, with 15 bases separating them. Germline CDR1 is SGHTA and CDR2 is FQGNSA. This CDR3 contains 15 residues. The CDR3 region has the DNA TGTGCCAGCAGCCGGGAAGCACAGGACAATGAAAAACTGTTTTTT. As protein: CASSREAQDNEKLFF.

The chain has TRBV7-2 and TRBJ1-2; D not certain. V dropped 2 bases and J dropped 4 bases, with 11 bases sitting between them. The CDR3 has 14 amino acids. From germline, CDR1 is SGHTA and CDR2 FQGNSA. The CDR3 coding sequence is TGTGCCAGCAGCTTACGTAATCCGGGCTATGGCTACACCTTC. Translating gives CASSLRNPGYGYTF.

The chain uses TRBV18 and TRBJ2-7, with 7 bases aligning to TRBD1. After removal of 6 bases from V and 4 bases from J, the junction contained 9 bases not matched to a gene. The CDR3 is 14 residues long. Germline V CDR1 and CDR2: KGHSH, LQKENI. In DNA form, the CDR3 reads TGTGCCAGCTCGCCGGGACAGCGAAAGTACGAGCAGTACTTC. Encoded protein: CASSPGQRKYEQYF.

This clone showed up many times. This sample includes further DNA sequences coding for the same CDR3. This chain joins TRBV2 and TRBJ2-5; the match to TRBD2 covers 11 bases. The V and J ends lost 9 bases and 5 bases, in that order; junction bases with no gene match: 8. The CDR3 is made up of 14 amino acids. Germline values: CDR1 SNHLY, CDR2 FYNNEI. The CDR3 spells CASRTSGGGETQYF. In DNA form, the CDR3 reads TGTGCCAGTCGAACTAGCGGGGGCGGGGAGACCCAGTACTTC.

CDR3 nucleotide sequence: TGTGCCAGCAGCGTATCAGGAGGGTCTGGAAACACCATATATTTT. Translated: CASSVSGGSGNTIYF. The gene calls are TRBV7-8 and TRBJ1-3; D gene ambiguous. Germline CDR1 is SGHVS and CDR2 is FQNEAQ. CDR3 length: 15 residues. Trimming removed 5 bases at V and 1 base at J, with 12 bases between.

The V and J genes are TRBV5-8 and TRBJ2-7; 8 bases agree with TRBD2. CDR1 and CDR2 (germline): SGHTS, YDEGEE. Germline trimming cut 1 base from V and 2 bases from J; bases unmatched to any gene: 5. This CDR3 is built from 15 residues. In nucleotides, the CDR3 is TGTGCCAGCAGCTTGCGGGGGGGCTTCGCCTACGAGCAGTACTTC. Protein sequence: CASSLRGGFAYEQYF.

This clone showed up many times. V gene TRBV9 combines with J gene TRBJ1-3, with no clear D. V was pared by 0 bases and J by 10 bases, with 11 bases between. The CDR3 loop spans 13 amino acids. Germline CDR1 and CDR2: SGDLS and YYNGEE. CDR3 amino acids: CASSVAQSGTIYF. CDR3 coding DNA: TGTGCCAGCAGCGTAGCCCAAAGCGGAACCATATATTTT.

The chain combines TRBV28 with TRBJ1-2; maybe TRBD1 (5 bases). Deletions cut 5 bases from V and 0 bases from J, with 13 bases between. The length of the CDR3 is 15 residues. The V gene's germline CDR1 is MDHEN and CDR2 SYDVKM. The CDR3 reads CASSATLGPNYGYTF. The CDR3, as DNA: TGTGCCAGCAGTGCGACACTGGGACCTAACTATGGCTACACCTTC.

This clone was seen a few times. This chain links TRBV6-6 with TRBJ2-3; D might be TRBD1 (6 bases). The CDR3 consists of 14 residues. Trimming shortened V by 2 bases and J by 3 bases, and 9 bases separated the two germline ends. The germline gives CDR1 MNHNY, CDR2 SVGAGI (reference sequence). The chain's CDR3 is CASSYPTGTDTQYF. DNA of the CDR3: TGTGCCAGCAGTTACCCCACAGGGACAGATACGCAGTATTTT.

This clone has only one observation. This rearrangement joins TRBV5-8 to TRBJ1-1; D is ambiguous. Per the germline V gene, CDR1 is SGHTS and CDR2 is YDEGEE. Trimming removed 2 bases at V and 1 base at J, with 6 bases between. This CDR3 comprises 13 residues. Written as DNA, the CDR3 is TGTGCCAGCAGCTTTACACGGAACACTGAAGCTTTCTTT. Its protein product is CASSFTRNTEAFF.

V is TRBV7-6 and J is TRBJ2-6, with D perhaps TRBD1 (5 bases). CDR1 SGHVS and CDR2 FNYEAQ come from the germline V gene. The CDR3 length is 15 residues. The V and J ends lost 5 bases and 4 bases respectively, with 12 bases between them. The CDR3 region has the DNA TGTGCCAGCAGCCAAGGGGCTATCGGGGCCAACGTCCTGACTTTC. It translates to CASSQGAIGANVLTF.

Comment on this clone: This CDR3 is also generated by other DNA sequences in the sample. The CDR3 loop reads CAWSGNSNTEAFF. The CDR3, as DNA: TGTGCCTGGAGTGGCAACAGCAACACTGAAGCTTTCTTT. This sequence joins TRBV30 and TRBJ1-1; D unresolved. The V gene's germline CDR1 is GTSNPN and CDR2 SVGIG (reference sequence). This CDR3 comprises 13 residues. V was cut by 1 base and J by 2 bases, with 8 bases left in between.

A few counts support this clone. The J gene is TRBJ1-5, the V gene TRBV10-3; D gene uncertain. CDR1 and CDR2 (germline): ENHRY, SYGVKD. The CDR3 sequence is 14 residues long. V dropped 1 base and J dropped 4 bases, with 8 bases sitting between them. The CDR3 spells CAISEWADNQPQHF. The CDR3 DNA sequence: TGTGCCATCAGTGAGTGGGCAGATAATCAGCCCCAGCATTTT.

This clone turned up a few times. The chain uses TRBV9 and TRBJ2-7; perhaps TRBD2 as D (6 bases). The CDR3 spans 19 residues. Germline CDR1 SGDLS, CDR2 YYNGEE. Trimming removed 4 bases from V and 0 bases from J, with 26 bases in between. The CDR3 region is CASSSVEAGTFRSSYEQYF. The DNA of the CDR3 is TGTGCCAGCAGCAGCGTAGAGGCCGGGACTTTTCGTAGCTCCTACGAGCAGTACTTC.

This chain joins TRBV5-5 and TRBJ1-1; D gene uncertain. The CDR3 contains 14 residues. The V end was cut by 0 bases, the J end by 3 bases, with 9 bases between. CDR1 is SGHKS and CDR2 is YYEKEE in the germline V gene (reference sequence). The CDR3, as DNA: TGTGCCAGCAGCTTGGGAGGGTTTTACACTGAAGCTTTCTTT. Amino acid sequence: CASSLGGFYTEAFF.

The chain recombines TRBV6-5 with TRBJ1-2, with D possibly matching TRBD1 (6 bases). V lost 8 bases and J lost 8, with 15 bases in between. Germline CDR1 and CDR2: MNHEY and SVGAGI. The CDR3 spans 12 residues. This chain's CDR3 is CASGKGGRGYTF. The CDR3 coding sequence is TGTGCCAGCGGAAAGGGGGGACGCGGCTACACCTTC.

J is TRBJ1-4 and V is TRBV14; weak D call: TRBD1 (5 bases). V was pared by 4 bases and J by 0 bases, with 18 bases between. The CDR3 is 18 residues long. Germline loops: CDR1 SGHDN, CDR2 FVKESK. CDR3: CASSLRTDSMPTNEKLFF. The CDR3 DNA follows: TGTGCCAGCAGCCTTCGGACCGACAGTATGCCAACTAATGAAAAACTGTTTTTT. The entire variable domain, with the rest obtained from reference TRBV14 and TRBJ1-4, is as follows: EAGVTQFPSHSVIEKGQTVTLRCDPISGHDNLYWYRRVMGKEIKFLLHFVKESKQDESGMPNNRFLAERTGGTYSTLKVQPAELEDSGVYFCASSLRTDSMPTNEKLFFGSGTQLSVL.

The chain couples TRBV6-5 to TRBJ2-2; TRBD1 is a possible D gene (6 bases). The V end was cut by 4 bases, the J end by 8 bases, with 11 bases between. CDR3 length: 13 amino acids. Germline loops: CDR1 MNHEY, CDR2 SVGAGI. The CDR3 DNA reads TGTGCCAGCAGTTTCTCAGGGGTTGGGGAGCTGTTTTTT. This codes for CASSFSGVGELFF.

V is TRBV19 and J is TRBJ1-2; 10 positions agree with TRBD1. J gave up 5 bases and V 4 bases, and 4 bases lay outside the gene matches. The V gene's germline CDR1 is LNHDA and CDR2 SQIVND (reference sequence). The CDR3 loop spans 14 amino acids. The CDR3 DNA is TGTGCCAGTAGTAGGGACAGGGGCCGTTATGGCTACACCTTC. This gives the protein CASSRDRGRYGYTF.

This chain uses TRBV7-8 with TRBJ1-4; a weak D match, TRBD1 (5 bases). V was shortened by 2 bases and J by 8 bases, with 9 bases between the two germline ends. CDR1 is SGHVS, CDR2 FQNEAQ, per germline. The CDR3 runs to 13 residues. CDR3: CASSLTREEKLFF. The CDR3 DNA reads TGTGCCAGCAGCTTAACCAGGGAGGAAAAACTGTTTTTT. Full variable domain (missing parts from reference TRBV7-8 and TRBJ1-4): GAGVSQSPRYKVAKRGQDVALRCDPISGHVSLFWYQQALGQGPEFLTYFQNEAQLDKSGLPSDRFFAERPEGSVSTLKIQRTQQEDSAVYLCASSLTREEKLFFGSGTQLSVL.

As regards this clone: At the DNA level, this CDR3 is encoded by other sequences in the same sample as well. The genes are TRBV6-1 and TRBJ1-2; a weak D match, TRBD1 (6 bases). The V gene's germline CDR1 is MNHNS and CDR2 SASEGT. V shed 2 bases and J shed 4 bases, with 8 bases lying between them. The CDR3 spans 13 residues. The CDR3 nucleotides read TGTGCCAGCAGTGAAAGGGGGACCTATGGCTACACCTTC. This codes for CASSERGTYGYTF.

This sequence joins TRBV6-1 and TRBJ2-7; weak D call: TRBD1 (6 bases). V was pared by 9 bases and J by 1 base, with 16 bases between. The CDR3 length is 14 residues. Per germline, CDR1 MNHNS and CDR2 SASEGT. CDR3 protein: CASKQGQLSYEQYF. CDR3 DNA: TGTGCCAGTAAACAGGGCCAACTTTCCTACGAGCAGTACTTC.